A single sample is the source of the 10 T cell receptor beta chains below, sequenced in a study of blood T cell repertoires in COVID-19. Here immunoSEQ multiplex PCR was the method, and the copy in TCRdb shows in-frame clones only, minus some. This table has over 85,000 clones, 70% to 90% appearing once. Specimen: peripheral blood. The receptor source for this set is a man aged 50 to 59 with active COVID-19.

V usage is TRBV10-3 and J usage is TRBJ1-1; D uncertain. V lost 3 bases and J 1 base, leaving 9 bases between the germline ends. This CDR3 spans 14 amino acids. Per the germline V gene, CDR1 is ENHRY and CDR2 is SYGVKD. CDR3 sequence: CAISDHTGNTEAFF. CDR3 coding DNA: TGTGCCATCAGTGATCATACGGGGAACACTGAAGCTTTCTTT.

This clone was recorded once. The chain recombines TRBV7-9 with TRBJ2-1, with 9 bases lining up with TRBD1. CDR1 is SEHNR and CDR2 is FQNEAQ in the germline V gene (reference sequence). V lost 5 bases, J lost 0 bases, and 2 bases stayed unmatched. CDR3 length: 15 residues. The CDR3 nucleotides read TGTGCCAGCAGCCCGGACAGGGGCTCCTACAATGAGCAGTTCTTC. It specifies CASSPDRGSYNEQFF.

The chain carries TRBV4-2 and TRBJ2-7; 10 nucleotides agree with TRBD2. With V trimmed by 8 bases and J by 5 bases, 12 bases remained unmatched. The CDR3 is made up of 15 amino acids. Germline V gene sequence: CDR1 LGHNA, CDR2 YNFKEQ. The chain's CDR3 is CASRRESGGGHEQYF. The CDR3 DNA is TGTGCCAGCCGACGGGAGAGCGGGGGGGGGCACGAGCAGTACTTC.

The rearrangement links TRBV27 to TRBJ2-5; TRBD2 aligns across 8 bases. Looked up from germline, CDR1 is MNHEY and CDR2 is SMNVEV (reference sequence). The CDR3 extends over 15 amino acids. Trimming at V came to 0 bases and at J to 5 bases, leaving 5 bases not matched to a gene. In nucleotides, the CDR3 is TGTGCCAGCAGTTTATCCGGGGGGGCCCGGGAGACCCAGTACTTC. Translation: CASSLSGGARETQYF.

CDR3 DNA sequence: TGCAGTGCTTACGGTGGAAACACCATATATTTT. Residues: CSAYGGNTIYF. The V call is TRBV20-1, the J call TRBJ1-3; no reliable D call. The V end was cut by 5 bases, the J end by 3 bases, with 5 bases between. This CDR3 is 11 amino acids long. Germline CDR1 is DFQATT and CDR2 is SNEGSKA (reference sequence).

In this sample, this clone turned up many times. The V and J genes are TRBV4-1 and TRBJ1-2; 8 nucleotides agree with TRBD1. This CDR3 is built from 16 residues. The trim removed 1 base at V and 4 bases at J, leaving 8 bases unmatched. The germline gives CDR1 MGHRA, CDR2 YSYEKL. The CDR3 nucleotides read TGCGCCAGCAGCCAAGTAATCAGGGGGCGCGGCTATGGCTACACCTTC. Translating it yields CASSQVIRGRGYGYTF.

The chain is built from TRBV25-1 and TRBJ2-3; 7 nucleotides match TRBD1. CDR1 MGHDK and CDR2 SYGVNS come from the germline V gene. With V trimmed by 10 bases and J by 0 bases, 7 bases remained unmatched. The CDR3 covers 14 residues. Here the CDR3 reads CANTGTESTDTQYF. CDR3 nucleotide sequence: TGTGCCAACACCGGGACAGAAAGCACAGATACGCAGTATTTT.

V and J are TRBV5-5 and TRBJ1-1; the match to TRBD1 covers 7 bases. V trimming: 4 bases; J trimming: 3 bases; junction bases outside the gene matches: 6. Per the germline V gene, CDR1 is SGHKS and CDR2 is YYEKEE (reference sequence). The CDR3 runs to 14 residues. As DNA, the CDR3 is TGTGCCAGCAGCACAACAGGGGTAGACACTGAAGCTTTCTTT. It is translated as CASSTTGVDTEAFF.

The chain links TRBV19 to TRBJ2-7; 9 bases line up with TRBD1. Germline CDR1 LNHDA, CDR2 SQIVND (reference sequence). The junction had 12 bases not matched to a gene; V was cut back by 3 bases and J by 6 bases. The CDR3 contains 16 residues. The CDR3 DNA follows: TGTGCCAGTAGTATTTCCGAGGGGACAGGGTTACGCGAGCAGTACTTC. This codes for CASSISEGTGLREQYF.

The V call is TRBV29-1, the J call TRBJ1-1; D may be TRBD1 (5 bases). The V end was cut by 7 bases, the J end by 7 bases, with 16 bases between. Germline assignment: CDR1 SQVTM and CDR2 ANQGSEA. There are 12 residues in the CDR3. CDR3 residues: CSASDSRYEAFF. DNA for the CDR3: TGCAGCGCCTCTGACAGCCGTTATGAAGCTTTCTTT.